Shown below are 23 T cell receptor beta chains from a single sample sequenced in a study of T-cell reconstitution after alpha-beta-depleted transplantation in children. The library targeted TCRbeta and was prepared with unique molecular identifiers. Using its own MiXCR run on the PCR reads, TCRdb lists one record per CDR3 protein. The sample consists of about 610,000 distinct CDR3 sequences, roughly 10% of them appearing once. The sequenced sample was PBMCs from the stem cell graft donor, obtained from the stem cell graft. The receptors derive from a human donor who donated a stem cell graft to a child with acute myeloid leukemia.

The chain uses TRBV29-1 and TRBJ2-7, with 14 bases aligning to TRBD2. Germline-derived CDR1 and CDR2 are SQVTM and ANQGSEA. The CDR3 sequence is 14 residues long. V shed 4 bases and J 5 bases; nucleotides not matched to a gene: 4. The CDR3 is CSVGLAGGQHEQYF. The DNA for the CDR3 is TGCAGCGTTGGACTAGCGGGAGGGCAGCACGAGCAGTACTTC.

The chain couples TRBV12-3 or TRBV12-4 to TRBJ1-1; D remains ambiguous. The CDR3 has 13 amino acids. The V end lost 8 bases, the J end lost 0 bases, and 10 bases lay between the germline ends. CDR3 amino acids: CASLRTVNTEAFF. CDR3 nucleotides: TGTGCCAGCCTCCGGACGGTGAACACTGAAGCTTTCTTT.

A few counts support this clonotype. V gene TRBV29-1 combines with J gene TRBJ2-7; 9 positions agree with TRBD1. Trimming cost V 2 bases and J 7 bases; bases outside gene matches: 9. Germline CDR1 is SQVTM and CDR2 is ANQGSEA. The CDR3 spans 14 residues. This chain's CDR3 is CSVEPRTGDGEQYF. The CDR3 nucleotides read TGCAGCGTTGAACCCCGGACAGGGGATGGGGAGCAGTACTTC.

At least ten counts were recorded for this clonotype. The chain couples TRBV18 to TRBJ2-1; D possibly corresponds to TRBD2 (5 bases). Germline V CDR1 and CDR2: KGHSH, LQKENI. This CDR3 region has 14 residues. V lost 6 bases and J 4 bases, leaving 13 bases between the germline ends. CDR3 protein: CASSLRDDYNEQFF. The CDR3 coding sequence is TGTGCCAGCTCCCTTCGGGATGATTACAATGAGCAGTTCTTC.

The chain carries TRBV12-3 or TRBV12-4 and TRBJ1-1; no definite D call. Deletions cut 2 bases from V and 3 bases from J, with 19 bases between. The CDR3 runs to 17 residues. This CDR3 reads CASSLLMGPPGYTEAFF. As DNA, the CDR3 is TGTGCCAGCAGTTTATTAATGGGCCCCCCGGGATACACTGAAGCTTTCTTT.

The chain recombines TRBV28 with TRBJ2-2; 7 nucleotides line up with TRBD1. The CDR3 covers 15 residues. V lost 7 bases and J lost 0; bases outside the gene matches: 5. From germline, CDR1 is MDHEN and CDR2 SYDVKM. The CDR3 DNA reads TGTGCCAGCAAGAGGGGGCCAACGAACACCGGGGAGCTGTTTTTT. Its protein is CASKRGPTNTGELFF. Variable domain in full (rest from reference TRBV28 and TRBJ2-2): DVKVTQSSRYLVKRTGEKVFLECVQDMDHENMFWYRQDPGLGLRLIYFSYDVKMKEKGDIPEGYSVSREKKERFSLILESASTNQTSMYLCASKRGPTNTGELFFGEGSRLTVL.

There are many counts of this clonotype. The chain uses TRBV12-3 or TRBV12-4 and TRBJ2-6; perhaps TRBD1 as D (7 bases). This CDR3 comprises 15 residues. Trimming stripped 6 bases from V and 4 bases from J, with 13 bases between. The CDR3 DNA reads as TGTGCCAGCAGCTCGACAGGGAGGGGGGCCAACGTCCTGACTTTC. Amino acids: CASSSTGRGANVLTF.

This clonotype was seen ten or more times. The CDR3 is CASSLWSTGANVLTF. The CDR3 DNA follows: TGTGCCAGCAGTTTATGGAGCACTGGGGCCAACGTCCTGACTTTC. The chain couples TRBV28 to TRBJ2-6; D unclear. Trimming left V 0 bases short and J 2 bases short, with 5 bases between. The germline CDR1 and CDR2 sequences are MDHEN and SYDVKM. This CDR3 has 15 residues.

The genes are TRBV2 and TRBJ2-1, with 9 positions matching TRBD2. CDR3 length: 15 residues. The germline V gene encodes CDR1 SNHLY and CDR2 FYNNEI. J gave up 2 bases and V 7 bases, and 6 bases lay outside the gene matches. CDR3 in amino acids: CASNGGRGTYNEQFF. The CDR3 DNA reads TGTGCCAGCAATGGCGGGAGGGGAACCTACAATGAGCAGTTCTTC.

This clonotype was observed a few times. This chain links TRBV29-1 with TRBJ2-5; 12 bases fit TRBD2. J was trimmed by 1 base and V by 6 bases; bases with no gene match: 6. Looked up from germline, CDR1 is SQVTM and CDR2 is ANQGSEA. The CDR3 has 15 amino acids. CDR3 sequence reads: CSVTLAGGLQETQYF. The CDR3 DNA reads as TGCAGCGTGACGCTAGCGGGAGGGCTCCAAGAGACCCAGTACTTC.

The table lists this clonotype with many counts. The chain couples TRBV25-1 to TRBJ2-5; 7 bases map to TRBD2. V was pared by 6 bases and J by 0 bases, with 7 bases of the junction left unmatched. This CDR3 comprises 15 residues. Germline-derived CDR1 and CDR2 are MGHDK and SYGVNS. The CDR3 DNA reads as TGTGCCAGCAGCTGGGGTAGCGGGTACCAAGAGACCCAGTACTTC. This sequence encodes CASSWGSGYQETQYF.

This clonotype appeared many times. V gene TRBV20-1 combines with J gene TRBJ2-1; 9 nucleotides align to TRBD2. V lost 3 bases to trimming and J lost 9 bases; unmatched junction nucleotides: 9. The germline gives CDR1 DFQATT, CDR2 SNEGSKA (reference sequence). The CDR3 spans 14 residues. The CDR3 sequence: CSARAGLAFTEQFF. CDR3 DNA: TGCAGTGCTAGGGCGGGACTAGCATTTACTGAGCAGTTCTTC.

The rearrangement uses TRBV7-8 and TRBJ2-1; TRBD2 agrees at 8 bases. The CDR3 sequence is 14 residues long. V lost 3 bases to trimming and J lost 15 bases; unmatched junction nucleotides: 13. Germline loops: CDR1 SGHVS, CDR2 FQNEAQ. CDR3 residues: CASSFDGGAAAGFF. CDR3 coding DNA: TGTGCCAGCAGCTTCGACGGGGGGGCCGCCGCCGGGTTCTTC.

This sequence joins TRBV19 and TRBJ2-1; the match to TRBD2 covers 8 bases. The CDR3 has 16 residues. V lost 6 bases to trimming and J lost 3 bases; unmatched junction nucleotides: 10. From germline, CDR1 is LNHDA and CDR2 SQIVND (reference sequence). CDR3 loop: CASSPLGLENYNEQFF. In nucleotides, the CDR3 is TGTGCCAGTAGCCCCTTGGGACTAGAGAACTACAATGAGCAGTTCTTC. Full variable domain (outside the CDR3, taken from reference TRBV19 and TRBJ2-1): DGGITQSPKYLFRKEGQNVTLSCEQNLNHDAMYWYRQDPGQGLRLIYYSQIVNDFQKGDIAEGYSVSREKKESFPLTVTSAQKNPTAFYLCASSPLGLENYNEQFFGPGTRLTVL.

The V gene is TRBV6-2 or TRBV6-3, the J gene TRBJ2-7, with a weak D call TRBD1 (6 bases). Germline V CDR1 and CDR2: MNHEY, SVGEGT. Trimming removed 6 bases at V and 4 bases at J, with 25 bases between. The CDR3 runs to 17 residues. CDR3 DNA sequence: TGTGCCAGCAGATCGGGAATGGCAGGGGCCAAGGGATACGAGCAGTACTTC. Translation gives CASRSGMAGAKGYEQYF.

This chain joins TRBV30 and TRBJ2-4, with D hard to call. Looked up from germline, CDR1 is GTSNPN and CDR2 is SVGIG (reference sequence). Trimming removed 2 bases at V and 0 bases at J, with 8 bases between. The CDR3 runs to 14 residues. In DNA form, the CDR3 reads TGTGCCTGGAGTAAAGTAACAGCCAAAAACATTCAGTACTTC. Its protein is CAWSKVTAKNIQYF. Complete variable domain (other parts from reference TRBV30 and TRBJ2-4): SQTIHQWPATLVQPVGSPLSLECTVEGTSNPNLYWYRQAAGRGLQLLFYSVGIGQISSEVPQNLSASRPQDRQFILSSKKLLLSDSGFYLCAWSKVTAKNIQYFGAGTRLSVL.

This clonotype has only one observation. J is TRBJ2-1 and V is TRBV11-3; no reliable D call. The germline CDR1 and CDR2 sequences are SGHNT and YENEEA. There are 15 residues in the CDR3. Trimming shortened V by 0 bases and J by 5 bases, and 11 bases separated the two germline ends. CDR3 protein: CASSLDGSFHNEQFF. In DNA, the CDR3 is TGTGCCAGCAGCTTAGATGGCTCTTTCCACAATGAGCAGTTCTTC.

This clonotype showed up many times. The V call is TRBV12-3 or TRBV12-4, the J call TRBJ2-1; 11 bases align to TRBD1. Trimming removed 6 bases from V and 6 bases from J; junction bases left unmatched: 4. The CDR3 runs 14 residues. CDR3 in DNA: TGTGCCAGCAGGGGGACAGGGGGGCGCAATGAGCAGTTCTTC. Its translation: CASRGTGGRNEQFF.

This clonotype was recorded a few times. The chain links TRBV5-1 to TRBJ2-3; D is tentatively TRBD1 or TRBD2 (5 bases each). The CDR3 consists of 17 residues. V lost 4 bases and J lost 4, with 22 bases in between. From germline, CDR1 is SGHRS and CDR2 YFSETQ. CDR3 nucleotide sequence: TGCGCCAGCAGCCGCTTGAGGGGAAGGGACCCTTCAGATACGCAGTATTTT. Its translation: CASSRLRGRDPSDTQYF.

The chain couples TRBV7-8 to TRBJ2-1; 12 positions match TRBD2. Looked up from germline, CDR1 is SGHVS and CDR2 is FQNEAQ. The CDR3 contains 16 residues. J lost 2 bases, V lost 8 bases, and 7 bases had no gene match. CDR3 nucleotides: TGTGCCAGCGGTCTAGCGGGAGGGGAGGCCTACAATGAGCAGTTCTTC. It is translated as CASGLAGGEAYNEQFF.

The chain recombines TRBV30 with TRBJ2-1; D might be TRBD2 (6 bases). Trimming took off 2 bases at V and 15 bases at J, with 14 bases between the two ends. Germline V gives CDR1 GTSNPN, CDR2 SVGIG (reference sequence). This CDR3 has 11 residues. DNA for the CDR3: TGTGCCTGGAGTACCGGGAGTAGAGCGTTCTTC. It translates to CAWSTGSRAFF.

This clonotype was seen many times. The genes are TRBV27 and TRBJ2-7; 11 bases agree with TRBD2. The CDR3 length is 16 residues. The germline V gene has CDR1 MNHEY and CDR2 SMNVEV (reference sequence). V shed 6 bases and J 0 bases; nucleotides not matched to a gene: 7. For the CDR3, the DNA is TGTGCCAGCAGCCATAAGACTAGCGGGAACTCCTACGAGCAGTACTTC. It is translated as CASSHKTSGNSYEQYF.

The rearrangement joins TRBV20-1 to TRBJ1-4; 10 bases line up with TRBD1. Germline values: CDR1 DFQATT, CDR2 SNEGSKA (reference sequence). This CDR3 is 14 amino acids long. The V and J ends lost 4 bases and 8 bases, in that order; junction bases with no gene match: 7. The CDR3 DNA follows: TGCAGTGCTACAATATGGACAGGGGGAGAAAAACTGTTTTTT. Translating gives CSATIWTGGEKLFF.